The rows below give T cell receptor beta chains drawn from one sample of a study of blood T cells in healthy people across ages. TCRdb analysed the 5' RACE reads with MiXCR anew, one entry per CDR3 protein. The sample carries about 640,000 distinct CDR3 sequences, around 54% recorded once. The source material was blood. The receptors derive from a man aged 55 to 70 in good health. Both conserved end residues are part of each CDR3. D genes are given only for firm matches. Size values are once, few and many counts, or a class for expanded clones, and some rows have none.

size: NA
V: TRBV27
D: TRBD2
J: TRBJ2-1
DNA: TGTGCCAGCAGTTTAAGGGGACTAGCGGGGGCTGTTGAGCAGTTCTTC
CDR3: CASSLRGLAGAVEQFF

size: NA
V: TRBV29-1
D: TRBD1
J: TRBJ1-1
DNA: TGCAGCGTCGAAGGGACAGGGGGCACTGAAGCTTTCTTT
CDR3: CSVEGTGGTEAFF

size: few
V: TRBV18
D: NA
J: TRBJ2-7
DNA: TGTGCCAGCTCACCAGGGGCATACAATGAGCAGTACTTC
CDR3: CASSPGAYNEQYF

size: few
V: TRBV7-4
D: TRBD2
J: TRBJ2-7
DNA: TGTGCCAGCAGCTTACAGGGACTACCCTACGAGCAGTACTTC
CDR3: CASSLQGLPYEQYF

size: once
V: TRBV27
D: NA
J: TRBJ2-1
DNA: TGTGCCAGCAGTTTAACAGGGTCGGTCAATGAGCAGTTCTTC
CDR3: CASSLTGSVNEQFF

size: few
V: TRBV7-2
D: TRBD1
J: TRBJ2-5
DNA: TGTGCCAGCAGCTTAGCGCGGACAGGGATGGAGACCCAGTACTTC
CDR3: CASSLARTGMETQYF

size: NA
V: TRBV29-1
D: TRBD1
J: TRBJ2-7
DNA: TGCAGCATGATCGGACAGGGATACGAGCAGTACTTC
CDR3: CSMIGQGYEQYF

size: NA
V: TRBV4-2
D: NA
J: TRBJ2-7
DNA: TGTGCCAGCAGCCAAGATCTGGGGTCGGACTACGAGCAGTACTTC
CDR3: CASSQDLGSDYEQYF

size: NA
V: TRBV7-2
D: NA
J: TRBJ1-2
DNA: TGTGCCAGCAGCCCCCTTTGGGATGGCTACACCTTC
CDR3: CASSPLWDGYTF

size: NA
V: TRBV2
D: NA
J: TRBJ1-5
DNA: TGTGCCAGCAGTGTTGGTCAGCCCCAGCATTTT
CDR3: CASSVGQPQHF

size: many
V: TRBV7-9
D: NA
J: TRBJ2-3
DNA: TGTGCCAGCAGCCCCACAGATACGCAGTATTTT
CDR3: CASSPTDTQYF

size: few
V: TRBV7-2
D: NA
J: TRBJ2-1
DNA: TGTGCCAGCAGCTTAGTGCCGGGCCTGCCTTACAATGAGCAGTTCTTC
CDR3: CASSLVPGLPYNEQFF

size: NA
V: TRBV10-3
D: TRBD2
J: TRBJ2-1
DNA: TGTGCCATCAGTGGACAAGCGGGGGGGCAGAGTGAGCAGTTCTTC
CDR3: CAISGQAGGQSEQFF

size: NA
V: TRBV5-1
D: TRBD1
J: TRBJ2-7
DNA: TGCGCCAGCAGCTCAGAGGGACAGGGGGCGTTCGAGCAGTACTTC
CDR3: CASSSEGQGAFEQYF

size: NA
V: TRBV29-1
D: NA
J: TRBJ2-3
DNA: TGCAGCGTTCGTGCCCCGGGAACAGCAGATACGCAGTATTTT
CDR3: CSVRAPGTADTQYF

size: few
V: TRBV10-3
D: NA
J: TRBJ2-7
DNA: TGTGCCCAAGCCCGCGGAGACTCCTACGAGCAGTACTTC
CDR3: CAQARGDSYEQYF

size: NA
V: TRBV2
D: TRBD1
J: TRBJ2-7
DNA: TGTGCCAGCAGTCGACAGGGAACGGACGAGCAGTACTTC
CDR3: CASSRQGTDEQYF

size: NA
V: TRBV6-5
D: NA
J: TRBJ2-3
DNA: TGTGCCAGCAGTTCTTCTATGACAGATACGCAGTATTTT
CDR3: CASSSSMTDTQYF

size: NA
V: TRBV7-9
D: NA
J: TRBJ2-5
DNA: TGTGCCAGCAGCCCCGGTGAGTGGGCTGGGGAGCAGTACTTC
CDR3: CASSPGEWAGEQYF

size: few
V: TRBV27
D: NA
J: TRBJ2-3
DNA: TGTGCCAGCAGTGTATGGGACACAGATACGCAGTATTTT
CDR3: CASSVWDTDTQYF

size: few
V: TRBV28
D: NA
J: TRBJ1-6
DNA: TGTGCCAGCAGTCGCGCAGGGAATTCACCCCTCCACTTT
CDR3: CASSRAGNSPLHF

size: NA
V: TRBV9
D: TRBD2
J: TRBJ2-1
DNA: TGTGCCAGCAGCGTAGGGGTAGCGGGGGGCTACAATGAGCAGTTCTTC
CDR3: CASSVGVAGGYNEQFF

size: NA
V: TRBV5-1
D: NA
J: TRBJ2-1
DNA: TGCGCCAGCAGCCCAGGAGGGAGGTTCAATGAGCAGTTCTTC
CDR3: CASSPGGRFNEQFF

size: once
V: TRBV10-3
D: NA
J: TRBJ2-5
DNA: TGTGCCATCAGTGAGTCTCCAGGCCAAGAGACCCAGTACTTC
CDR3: CAISESPGQETQYF

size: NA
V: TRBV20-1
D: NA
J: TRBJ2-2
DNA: TGCAGTGCTAGTCGGAACACCGGGGAGCTGTTTTTT
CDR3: CSASRNTGELFF

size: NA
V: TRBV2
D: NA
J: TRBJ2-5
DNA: TGTGCCAGCAGTGGCCAGGGGCTTGGGACCCAGTACTTC
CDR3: CASSGQGLGTQYF

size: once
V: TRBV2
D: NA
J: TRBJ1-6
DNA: TGTGCCAGCAGTGAGGGGTTTAATTCACCCCTCCACTTT
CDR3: CASSEGFNSPLHF

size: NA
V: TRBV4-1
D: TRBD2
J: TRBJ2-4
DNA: TGCGCCAGCAGCCAAGATGGGCTAGCGGGGGGAAAAAACATTCAGTACTTC
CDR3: CASSQDGLAGGKNIQYF

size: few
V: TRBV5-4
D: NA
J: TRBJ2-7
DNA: TGTGCCAGCAGCTCCCCAGGGGTACCTTACGAGCAGTACTTC
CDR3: CASSSPGVPYEQYF

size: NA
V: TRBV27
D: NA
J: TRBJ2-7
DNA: TGTGCCAGCAGTTTATTTCCCCCCCCCTACGAGCAGTACTTC
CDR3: CASSLFPPPYEQYF

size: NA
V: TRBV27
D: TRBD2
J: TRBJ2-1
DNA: TGTGCCAGCAGTCTTAGCGGGGTAGTCTACAATGAGCAGTTCTTC
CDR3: CASSLSGVVYNEQFF

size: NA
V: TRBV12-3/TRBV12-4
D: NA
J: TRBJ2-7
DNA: TGTGCCAGCACCCTGAGGGTGGATTACGAGCAGTACTTC
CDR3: CASTLRVDYEQYF